This T cell receptor beta chain stems from a study of cytomegalovirus exposure and HLA in healthy donors. Study-wide points: A few chains linked to CMV were shown in vitro to be specific for CMV antigens. A later analysis, which compared TCR beta chains of equal frequency, found the HLA-associated ones more clonally expanded.

Primers for the PCR totalled 60 Vbeta and 13 Jbeta. This table comes from immunoSEQ multiplex PCR, and its TCRdb copy is limited to in-frame clones, with some not included. The repertoire includes around 97,000 clones, around 81% of them detected once, and around 5.2% sits in the top ten. Concerning this clone itself: Antigen unknown.

The sequence came from a man aged 40-50 years in good health and CMV-seropositive. Sequences were obtained from PBMCs.

The CDR3 here is CASSLLAGAGETQYF. In DNA, the CDR3 is TGCGCCAGCAGCTTGTTAGCGGGAGCGGGGGAGACCCAGTACTTC. This chain connects TRBV5-1 to TRBJ2-5, with TRBD2 identical over 9 bases. The length of the CDR3 is 15 residues. With V trimmed by 1 base and J by 5 bases, 6 bases remained unmatched. Germline-derived CDR1 and CDR2 are SGHRS and YFSETQ.